This TCR beta chain appears in the sequencing data of a study of beta chain features in type 1 diabetes. Study at large: Age and gender were similar between patients and healthy donors, as were cell yields. Study conclusions and caveats: Comparison showed that naive, central memory and Treg TCRB repertoires appeared more similar among patients than among healthy donors.

CDR1 is SEHNR and CDR2 is FQNEAQ in the germline V gene (reference sequence). There are 13 residues in the CDR3. V trimming: 8 bases; J trimming: 2 bases; junction bases outside the gene matches: 0. Isolated RNA was reverse transcribed in full, so expressed TCRB transcripts were sequenced. Sequencing of naive, central memory and regulatory T cell samples gave an average of around 3.5 million reads. Assay: immunoSEQ multiplex PCR; the TCRdb copy retains only in-frame clones and omits some. The data show over 350,000 clones, approximately 15% seen once. Staining for CD45RO/CCR7/CD25/CD127/CD95/CD27 allowed sorting of CD4+ naive, central memory, regulatory and stem cell-like memory cells. In its sample, this clone was seen a few times. What it binds is not known.

The receptor's source is a woman between 18 and 30 years old in good health. V gene TRBV7-9 combines with J gene TRBJ2-1, with 10 bases fitting TRBD2. What was sequenced was naive CD4+ T cells from blood. CDR3 loop: CASLAGAYNEQFF. The CDR3 DNA reads TGTGCCAGCCTAGCGGGGGCCTACAATGAGCAGTTCTTC.